What follows are 13 T cell receptor beta chains derived from one specimen sequenced in a study of cytomegalovirus exposure and HLA in healthy donors (dated by TCRdb to about 2017). Preparation of the library involved the immunoSEQ multiplex PCR assay. For the multiplex PCR, a mixture combining 60 forward primers for TCR Vbeta segments and 13 reverse primers for TCR Jbeta segments was used. Drawn from immuneACCESS, this table holds only the in-frame rearrangements with V and J called that TCRdb kept. Clones are partly lost; checked studies trace under half to an unresolved V gene and leave the rest unexplained. The sample contains around 130,000 clones, more than 65% of them found a single time. Clones ranked in the top ten supply around 1.6% of the sample. The sequencing input was PBMCs. The receptor source for this set is a woman aged 18-29 years in good health and CMV-seronegative.

This sequence joins TRBV4-1 and TRBJ1-1, with D possibly TRBD1 on 6 matching bases. The CDR3 spans 11 residues. Germline V CDR1 and CDR2: MGHRA, YSYEKL. V dropped 8 bases and J dropped 7 bases, with 11 bases sitting between them. The CDR3 spells CASSGGGEAFF. The CDR3 DNA sequence: TGCGCCAGCTCTGGGGGCGGTGAAGCTTTCTTT.

The chain couples TRBV27 to TRBJ1-6; D is ambiguous. With 5 bases removed from V and 0 bases from J, the gap between germline ends came to 8 bases. This CDR3 has 15 residues. Looked up from germline, CDR1 is MNHEY and CDR2 is SMNVEV (reference sequence). CDR3 in amino acids: CASSPLSSYNSPLHF. CDR3 in DNA: TGTGCCAGCAGTCCTCTCAGCTCCTATAATTCACCCCTCCACTTT.

The chain carries TRBV7-2 and TRBJ2-7, with D tentatively TRBD2 (6 bases). The germline V gene has CDR1 SGHTA and CDR2 FQGNSA. The V and J ends lost 5 bases and 11 bases respectively, with 22 bases between them. The CDR3 has 14 residues. The CDR3 sequence is CASSINRDSYREYF. The CDR3 DNA sequence: TGTGCCAGCAGCATAAACCGGGACTCCTATCGGGAGTACTTC.

The V gene is TRBV19, the J gene TRBJ1-4; 7 nucleotides agree with TRBD1. The junction had 4 bases not matched to a gene; V was cut back by 2 bases and J by 4 bases. The CDR3 consists of 15 residues. The germline V gene has CDR1 LNHDA and CDR2 SQIVND (reference sequence). This CDR3 is CASSIRTGLNEKLFF. CDR3 nucleotides: TGTGCCAGTAGTATAAGGACAGGCCTTAATGAAAAACTGTTTTTT.

The chain combines TRBV7-6 with TRBJ1-6; 8 bases are shared with TRBD1. Per germline, CDR1 SGHVS and CDR2 FNYEAQ. The trim removed 5 bases at V and 8 bases at J, leaving 2 bases unmatched. The CDR3 covers 13 residues. The CDR3 is CASSPTGDSPLHF. The CDR3 DNA is TGTGCCAGCAGCCCGACAGGGGATTCACCCCTCCACTTT.

The chain combines TRBV5-6 with TRBJ1-3; no clear D gene. CDR3 length: 13 residues. V was clipped by 4 bases and J by 0 bases, with 5 bases between them. Germline lookup yields CDR1 SGHDT and CDR2 YYEEEE. The chain's CDR3 is CASSLLSGNTIYF. The CDR3 bases are TGTGCCAGCAGCCTCCTCTCTGGAAACACCATATATTTT.

This chain connects TRBV18 to TRBJ1-1, with 8 bases identical to TRBD1. V dropped 3 bases and J dropped 1; count of bases not matched to a gene: 1. Germline CDR1 reads KGHSH; CDR2 reads LQKENI. This CDR3 spans 14 amino acids. CDR3 sequence (DNA): TGTGCCAGCTCACCGGACAGGGCGAACACTGAAGCTTTCTTT. Translated, it gives CASSPDRANTEAFF. The variable domain in full, with the rest retrieved from reference TRBV18 and TRBJ1-1, is NAGVMQNPRHLVRRRGQEARLRCSPMKGHSHVYWYRQLPEEGLKFMVYLQKENIIDESGMPKERFSAEFPKEGPSILRIQQVVRGDSAAYFCASSPDRANTEAFFGQGTRLTVV.

The J gene is TRBJ2-1, the V gene TRBV11-2; 8 bases match TRBD2. J gave up 5 bases and V 7 bases, and 1 base lay outside the gene matches. The CDR3 runs to 12 residues. The V gene's germline CDR1 is SGHAT and CDR2 FQNNGV. The CDR3 is CASTGGNNEQFF. The CDR3 DNA reads TGTGCCAGCACGGGGGGGAACAATGAGCAGTTCTTC.

Here the CDR3 reads CASSLGLAGGISYNEQFF. The CDR3 region has the DNA TGCGCCAGCAGCTTGGGACTAGCGGGAGGAATCTCCTACAATGAGCAGTTCTTC. This sequence joins TRBV5-1 and TRBJ2-1; 13 bases map to TRBD2. Germline V gives CDR1 SGHRS, CDR2 YFSETQ. This CDR3 contains 18 residues. V trimming: 0 bases; J trimming: 0 bases; junction bases outside the gene matches: 3. Drawing the rest from reference TRBV5-1 and TRBJ2-1, the complete variable domain is KAGVTQTPRYLIKTRGQQVTLSCSPISGHRSVSWYQQTPGQGLQFLFEYFSETQRNKGNFPGRFSGRQFSNSRSEMNVSTLELGDSALYLCASSLGLAGGISYNEQFFGPGTRLTVL.

J is TRBJ2-5 and V is TRBV9; tentatively, D is TRBD2 (6 bases). The CDR3 consists of 15 residues. Trimming removed 2 bases at V and 5 bases at J, with 16 bases between. CDR1 and CDR2 (germline): SGDLS, YYNGEE. This CDR3 is CASSVSVGGPETQYF. CDR3 nucleotides: TGTGCCAGCAGCGTTAGCGTCGGGGGACCGGAGACCCAGTACTTC.

The rearrangement links TRBV13 to TRBJ1-1; no firm D call. The CDR3 is 14 amino acids. Germline V gives CDR1 PRHDT, CDR2 FYEKMQ (reference sequence). Trimming shortened V by 3 bases and J by 4 bases, and 12 bases separated the two germline ends. CDR3: CASSFYSRSTEAFF. In nucleotides, the CDR3 is TGTGCCAGCAGCTTTTATTCGAGGAGCACTGAAGCTTTCTTT.

This clone was seen just once. V usage is TRBV21-1 and J usage is TRBJ2-1; the table calls TRBD1, which could not be checked here. TRBV21-1 is a pseudogene. This CDR3 spans 14 amino acids. The CDR3 sequence is CASNREAGDNEQFF. In DNA form, the CDR3 reads TGTGCCAGCAATCGAGAGGCAGGGGACAATGAGCAGTTCTTC.

The chain couples TRBV7-8 to TRBJ2-6; D is perhaps TRBD2 (6 bases). This CDR3 spans 16 amino acids. The V end lost 2 bases, the J end lost 0 bases, and 8 bases lay between the germline ends. Germline loops: CDR1 SGHVS, CDR2 FQNEAQ. The CDR3 is CASSLRRDSGANVLTF. CDR3 in DNA: TGTGCCAGCAGCTTAAGGCGGGACTCTGGGGCCAACGTCCTGACTTTC.